These T cell receptor beta chains were read from a single sample in a study of siplizumab effects on memory and regulatory T cells. Sequencing was performed with immunoSEQ multiplex PCR; in TCRdb, only in-frame clones are kept and a portion is missing. The sample lists about 69,000 clones; 88% were seen once. Sequencing was carried out using Tregs sorted from blood. The receptors come from a human donor in good health. Each CDR3 is given with its conserved first and last residue. The order of the fields is J gene, D gene, clone size, V gene, CDR3 length, CDR3 protein, CDR3 DNA. D genes are given only for firm matches. Clone size appears in some rows only: once, few, many, or a class for an expanded clone.

J: TRBJ2-1
D: -
size: -
V: TRBV19
length: 15
CDR3: CASKLAGSSYNEQFF
DNA: TGTGCCAGTAAACTGGCGGGAAGCTCCTACAATGAGCAGTTCTTC

J: TRBJ1-1
D: TRBD1
size: -
V: TRBV11-3
length: 16
CDR3: CASSSRTGEIKAEAFF
DNA: TGTGCCAGCAGCTCTAGGACAGGGGAAATTAAGGCTGAAGCTTTCTTT

J: TRBJ2-4
D: -
size: -
V: TRBV13
length: 15
CDR3: CASSLGLLAKNIQYF
DNA: TGTGCCAGCAGCTTAGGCCTTCTAGCCAAAAACATTCAGTACTTC

J: TRBJ2-3
D: TRBD2
size: -
V: TRBV28
length: 15
CDR3: CASSLGLAGTTLKNF
DNA: TGTGCCAGCAGTTTGGGACTAGCGGGGACAACCTTGAAGAATTTT

J: TRBJ2-3
D: -
size: few
V: TRBV19
length: 15
CDR3: CASSIGREVTDTQYF
DNA: TGTGCCAGTAGTATAGGCAGGGAGGTAACAGATACGCAGTATTTT

J: TRBJ1-6
D: TRBD1
size: -
V: TRBV29-1
length: 13
CDR3: CSARQGLDSPLHF
DNA: TGCAGCGCCCGACAGGGGCTAGATTCACCCCTCCACTTT

J: TRBJ1-5
D: -
size: once
V: TRBV6-6
length: 13
CDR3: CASKTRNNQPQHF
DNA: TGTGCCAGCAAAACCAGGAACAATCAGCCCCAGCATTTT

J: TRBJ2-1
D: TRBD2
size: -
V: TRBV14
length: 16
CDR3: CASSQVELATYNEQFF
DNA: TGTGCCAGCAGCCAAGTTGAACTAGCGACTTACAATGAGCAGTTCTTC

J: TRBJ2-5
D: TRBD2
size: -
V: TRBV5-1
length: 17
CDR3: CASSRGLAGGYQETQYF
DNA: TGCGCCAGCAGCCGGGGACTAGCGGGAGGGTACCAAGAGACCCAGTACTTC

J: TRBJ2-1
D: -
size: -
V: TRBV11-3
length: 13
CDR3: CASNTLGANEQFF
DNA: TGTGCCAGCAACACGCTGGGGGCTAATGAGCAGTTCTTC

J: TRBJ1-5
D: -
size: -
V: TRBV10-2
length: 12
CDR3: CASSESHQPQHF
DNA: TGCGCCAGCAGTGAGTCGCATCAGCCCCAGCATTTT

J: TRBJ2-7
D: TRBD1
size: -
V: TRBV5-6
length: 14
CDR3: CASSFRQGVGEQYF
DNA: TGTGCCAGCAGCTTTCGACAGGGGGTCGGCGAGCAGTACTTC

J: TRBJ1-4
D: TRBD1
size: -
V: TRBV30
length: 15
CDR3: CAWSPRQGGGEKLFF
DNA: TGTGCCTGGAGTCCACGACAGGGGGGAGGTGAAAAACTGTTTTTT

J: TRBJ2-7
D: -
size: -
V: TRBV7-3
length: 13
CDR3: CASSQGVAGEQYF
DNA: TGTGCCAGCAGCCAGGGGGTAGCGGGCGAGCAGTACTTC

J: TRBJ2-1
D: TRBD1
size: -
V: TRBV11-3
length: 17
CDR3: CASSFSQGPSSYNEQFF
DNA: TGTGCCAGCAGCTTTTCACAGGGGCCGAGCTCCTACAATGAGCAGTTCTTC

J: TRBJ2-1
D: -
size: -
V: TRBV5-1
length: 15
CDR3: CASSLEAGSYNEQFF
DNA: TGCGCCAGCAGCTTGGAGGCTGGTTCCTACAATGAGCAGTTCTTC

J: TRBJ2-7
D: -
size: once
V: TRBV18
length: 15
CDR3: CASSPRQGSSYEQYF
DNA: TGTGCCAGCTCACCACGGCAGGGATCCTCCTACGAGCAGTACTTC

J: TRBJ2-1
D: TRBD2
size: -
V: TRBV30
length: 15
CDR3: CAWSAGLAAGDEQFF
DNA: TGTGCCTGGAGTGCGGGACTAGCCGCAGGAGACGAGCAGTTCTTC

J: TRBJ1-2
D: -
size: -
V: TRBV28
length: 14
CDR3: CASSLSYREDGYTF
DNA: TGTGCCAGCAGTTTATCATACAGGGAAGATGGCTACACCTTC

J: TRBJ2-1
D: -
size: -
V: TRBV5-4
length: 14
CDR3: CASSFPGADNEQFF
DNA: TGTGCCAGCAGCTTTCCGGGGGCCGACAATGAGCAGTTCTTC

J: TRBJ2-1
D: -
size: few
V: TRBV6-1
length: 13
CDR3: CASSDNRANEQFF
DNA: TGTGCCAGCAGTGATAACAGGGCGAATGAGCAGTTCTTC

J: TRBJ2-7
D: -
size: -
V: TRBV11-3
length: 15
CDR3: CASSTRDSPSYEQYF
DNA: TGTGCCAGCAGCACCCGGGACTCCCCCTCCTACGAGCAGTACTTC

J: TRBJ2-7
D: TRBD2
size: -
V: TRBV14
length: 18
CDR3: CASSQGVLAGGKSYEQYF
DNA: TGTGCCAGCAGCCAAGGCGTGCTAGCGGGAGGGAAATCCTACGAGCAGTACTTC

J: TRBJ2-4
D: -
size: few
V: TRBV6-5
length: 15
CDR3: CASSYAGKAKNIQYF
DNA: TGTGCCAGCAGTTACGCCGGAAAAGCCAAAAACATTCAGTACTTC

J: TRBJ2-7
D: TRBD2
size: -
V: TRBV19
length: 14
CDR3: CASRRTSAIGEQYF
DNA: TGTGCCAGTAGAAGAACTAGCGCTATAGGCGAGCAGTACTTC

J: TRBJ2-1
D: TRBD2
size: -
V: TRBV5-1
length: 16
CDR3: CASSLGAGDSYNEQFF
DNA: TGCGCCAGCAGCCTAGGAGCGGGAGACTCCTACAATGAGCAGTTCTTC

J: TRBJ2-6
D: -
size: -
V: TRBV5-1
length: 15
CDR3: CASSLVVSGANVLTF
DNA: TGCGCCAGCAGCTTGGTGGTTTCTGGGGCCAACGTCCTGACTTTC

J: TRBJ2-3
D: TRBD1
size: -
V: TRBV5-1
length: 15
CDR3: CASSLGDRDTDTQYF
DNA: TGCGCCAGCAGCTTAGGGGACAGGGACACAGATACGCAGTATTTT

J: TRBJ1-5
D: TRBD1
size: -
V: TRBV30
length: 12
CDR3: CAWSYRGQPQHF
DNA: TGTGCCTGGAGTTACAGGGGTCAGCCCCAGCATTTT

J: TRBJ2-7
D: TRBD2
size: -
V: TRBV18
length: 14
CDR3: CASSPNRGGYEQYF
DNA: TGTGCCAGCTCACCTAATCGCGGGGGCTACGAGCAGTACTTC

J: TRBJ2-1
D: -
size: -
V: TRBV30
length: 14
CDR3: CAWSLIAISNEQFF
DNA: TGTGCCTGGAGCCTAATAGCGATTAGTAATGAGCAGTTCTTC

J: TRBJ2-1
D: -
size: -
V: TRBV30
length: 13
CDR3: CAWRYLDYNEQFF
DNA: TGTGCCTGGAGGTACCTCGACTACAATGAGCAGTTCTTC

J: TRBJ2-6
D: -
size: -
V: TRBV4-2
length: 19
CDR3: CASSQDRGHLSSGANVLTF
DNA: TGTGCCAGCAGCCAAGATAGGGGACACCTAAGCTCTGGGGCCAACGTCCTGACTTTC

J: TRBJ2-2
D: -
size: -
V: TRBV7-3
length: 15
CDR3: CASSLVGVGTGELFF
DNA: TGTGCCAGCAGCTTAGTGGGGGTTGGCACCGGGGAGCTGTTTTTT

J: TRBJ2-7
D: TRBD2
size: -
V: TRBV5-4
length: 18
CDR3: CASSLGLGLAGESYEQYF
DNA: TGTGCCAGCAGCTTAGGGTTGGGACTAGCGGGGGAGTCCTACGAGCAGTACTTC

J: TRBJ2-6
D: -
size: -
V: TRBV7-9
length: 14
CDR3: CATVLYSGANVLTF
DNA: TGTGCCACCGTATTGTACTCTGGGGCCAACGTCCTGACTTTC

J: TRBJ2-3
D: TRBD2
size: -
V: TRBV4-2
length: 17
CDR3: CASSQDSGTSGTDTQYF
DNA: TGTGCCAGCAGCCAAGATTCTGGGACTAGCGGCACAGATACGCAGTATTTT

J: TRBJ2-3
D: -
size: -
V: TRBV30
length: 16
CDR3: CAWSGPLATSTDTQYF
DNA: TGTGCCTGGAGTGGCCCCCTAGCGACTAGCACAGATACGCAGTATTTT

J: TRBJ2-7
D: -
size: once
V: TRBV5-1
length: 14
CDR3: CASSLEASEYEQYF
DNA: TGCGCCAGCAGCTTGGAGGCTAGCGAGTACGAGCAGTACTTC

J: TRBJ2-7
D: TRBD1
size: -
V: TRBV11-3
length: 15
CDR3: CASSPGQGSSYEQYF
DNA: TGTGCCAGCAGCCCGGGACAGGGGAGCTCCTACGAGCAGTACTTC

J: TRBJ2-2
D: TRBD1
size: -
V: TRBV29-1
length: 13
CDR3: CSVGQGLTGELFF
DNA: TGCAGCGTGGGACAGGGGCTCACCGGGGAGCTGTTTTTT

J: TRBJ2-5
D: -
size: -
V: TRBV7-9
length: 13
CDR3: CASSLGYSETQYF
DNA: TGTGCCAGCAGCTTAGGATATTCGGAGACCCAGTACTTC

J: TRBJ2-1
D: TRBD2
size: -
V: TRBV7-2
length: 15
CDR3: CASHPRGSFINEQFF
DNA: TGTGCCAGCCATCCACGCGGGAGTTTTATCAATGAGCAGTTCTTC